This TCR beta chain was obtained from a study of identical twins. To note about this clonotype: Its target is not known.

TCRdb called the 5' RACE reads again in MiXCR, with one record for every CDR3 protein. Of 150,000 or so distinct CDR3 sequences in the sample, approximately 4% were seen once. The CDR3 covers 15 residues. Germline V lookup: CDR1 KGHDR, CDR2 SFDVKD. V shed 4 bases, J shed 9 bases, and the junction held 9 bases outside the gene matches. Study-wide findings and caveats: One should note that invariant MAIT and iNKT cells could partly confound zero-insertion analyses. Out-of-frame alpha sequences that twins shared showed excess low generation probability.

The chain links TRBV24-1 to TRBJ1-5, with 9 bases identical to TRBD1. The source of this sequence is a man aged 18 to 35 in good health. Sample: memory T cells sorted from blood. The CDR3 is CATSDSGTGIRPQHF. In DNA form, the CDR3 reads TGTGCCACCAGTGACTCCGGGACAGGGATCAGGCCCCAGCATTTT.